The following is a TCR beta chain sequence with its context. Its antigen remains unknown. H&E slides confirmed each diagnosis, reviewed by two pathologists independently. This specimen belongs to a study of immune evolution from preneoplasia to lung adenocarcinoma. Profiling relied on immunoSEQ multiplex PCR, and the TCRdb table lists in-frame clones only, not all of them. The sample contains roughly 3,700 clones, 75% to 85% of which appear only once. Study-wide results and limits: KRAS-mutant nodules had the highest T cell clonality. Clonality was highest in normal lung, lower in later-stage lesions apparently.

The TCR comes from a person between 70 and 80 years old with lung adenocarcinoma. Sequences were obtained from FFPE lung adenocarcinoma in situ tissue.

The chain's CDR3 is CASSLVASGLNNEQYF. In nucleotides, the CDR3 is TGTGCCAGCAGTTTAGTGGCTAGCGGGTTGAATAACGAGCAGTACTTC. The chain has TRBV28 and TRBJ2-7; TRBD2 matches at 8 bases. After removal of 2 bases from V and 5 bases from J, the junction contained 11 bases not matched to a gene. The V gene's germline CDR1 is MDHEN and CDR2 SYDVKM. There are 16 residues in the CDR3.